Each of the 18 T cell receptor beta chains below was sequenced from the same sample in a study of blood T cell repertoires in COVID-19. Repertoires were generated with immunoSEQ multiplex PCR, while TCRdb's copy carries only in-frame clones and drops some. The repertoire holds 210,000 or so clones, with around four fifths as singletons. Sample: peripheral blood. All receptors derive from a woman older than 75 with active or convalescent COVID-19.

The gene calls are TRBV6-6 and TRBJ2-7; 9 bases are a match to TRBD2. The CDR3 extends over 16 amino acids. The V gene end was trimmed by 4 bases and the J gene end by 0 bases; junction bases not matched to a gene: 7. Germline assignment: CDR1 MNHNY and CDR2 SVGAGI (reference sequence). In DNA form, the CDR3 reads TGTGCCAGCAGTTCGAATAGCGGGGGAAACTCCTACGAGCAGTACTTC. This encodes CASSSNSGGNSYEQYF.

The chain combines TRBV7-2 with TRBJ1-1; TRBD1 is a possible D gene (5 bases). The V gene's germline CDR1 is SGHTA and CDR2 FQGNSA. Trimming stripped 8 bases from V and 1 base from J, with 17 bases between. The CDR3 has 15 residues. CDR3 protein: CASGVLRAPNTEAFF. CDR3 DNA sequence: TGTGCCAGCGGGGTCCTCAGGGCACCGAACACTGAAGCTTTCTTT.

V gene TRBV30 combines with J gene TRBJ2-3; no clear D. This CDR3 has 10 residues. Trimming stripped 3 bases from V and 4 bases from J, with 2 bases between. Germline CDR1 is GTSNPN and CDR2 is SVGIG (reference sequence). CDR3 in amino acids: CAWSADTQYF. DNA for the CDR3: TGTGCCTGGAGCGCAGATACGCAGTATTTT. The full variable domain, rest sourced from reference TRBV30 and TRBJ2-3, is SQTIHQWPATLVQPVGSPLSLECTVEGTSNPNLYWYRQAAGRGLQLLFYSVGIGQISSEVPQNLSASRPQDRQFILSSKKLLLSDSGFYLCAWSADTQYFGPGTRLTVL.

Remarks on this clone: The same CDR3 can be traced to other DNA sequences in this sample. The gene calls are TRBV15 and TRBJ1-1; the D is unclear. Germline assignment: CDR1 LNHNV and CDR2 YYDKDF (reference sequence). There are 12 residues in the CDR3. Trimming took 5 bases from V and 5 from J, leaving 9 bases between them. The CDR3 sequence: CATSSRGTEAFF. CDR3 sequence (DNA): TGTGCCACCAGCTCCCGGGGAACTGAAGCTTTCTTT.

This rearrangement joins TRBV5-4 to TRBJ1-1; 7 positions agree with TRBD1. The CDR3 runs 14 residues. The germline CDR1 and CDR2 sequences are SGHNT and YYREEE (reference sequence). With V trimmed by 2 bases and J by 3 bases, 4 bases remained unmatched. The CDR3, as DNA: TGTGCCAGCAGCTTACAGGGGCGGGACACTGAAGCTTTCTTT. It yields the protein CASSLQGRDTEAFF.

This chain connects TRBV2 to TRBJ2-1; D gene ambiguous. The germline CDR1 and CDR2 sequences are SNHLY and FYNNEI. Trimming took off 5 bases at V and 1 base at J, with 3 bases between the two ends. The CDR3 extends over 12 amino acids. The CDR3 DNA reads as TGTGCCAGCAGTCAGTCCTACAATGAGCAGTTCTTC. Encoded protein: CASSQSYNEQFF.

This clone was picked up one time. The rearrangement joins TRBV11-3 to TRBJ2-7, with D possibly TRBD1 on 5 matching bases. Trimming took off 5 bases at V and 2 bases at J, with 10 bases between the two ends. The CDR3 sequence is 13 residues long. The germline CDR1 and CDR2 sequences are SGHNT and YENEEA. DNA for the CDR3: TGTGCCAGCAGCGCAGGGCTACCCTACGAGCAGTACTTC. Encoded protein: CASSAGLPYEQYF.

The chain carries TRBV28 and TRBJ1-2; a weak D match, TRBD1 (6 bases). This CDR3 has 13 amino acids. Germline CDR1 reads MDHEN; CDR2 reads SYDVKM. The germline V and J ends were trimmed by 7 bases and 8 bases, with 17 bases remaining between them. The CDR3 nucleotides read TGTGCCAGCACCTCAGGGACACCCTTGGGCTACACCTTC. It translates to CASTSGTPLGYTF.

This clone was detected only a few times. The V gene is TRBV19, the J gene TRBJ1-5, with D unclear. Between the trimmed V and J ends, which lost 3 bases and 5 bases, there was a span of 14 bases. CDR1 and CDR2 (germline): LNHDA, SQIVND (reference sequence). This CDR3 spans 15 amino acids. This CDR3 is CASSISGRMDQPQHF. CDR3 bases: TGTGCCAGTAGTATTTCAGGCAGGATGGATCAGCCCCAGCATTTT.

The V call is TRBV18, the J call TRBJ2-7; the D gene is possibly TRBD1 (5 bases). The CDR3 sequence is 14 residues long. Between the trimmed V and J ends, which lost 3 bases and 5 bases, there was a span of 14 bases. Germline CDR1 and CDR2: KGHSH and LQKENI. As DNA, the CDR3 is TGTGCCAGCTCACCGGGGCTCCTTTTCGACGAGCAGTACTTC. Its translation is CASSPGLLFDEQYF.

The rearrangement joins TRBV29-1 to TRBJ2-7; D not resolved. This CDR3 is built from 12 residues. Looked up from germline, CDR1 is SQVTM and CDR2 is ANQGSEA. The CDR3 region has the DNA TGCTCCGTACAGAGCATAACCTACGAGCAGTACTTC. It translates to CSVQSITYEQYF.

The CDR3 here is CASSLYPGQGYEQYF. The CDR3 DNA follows: TGTGCCAGCAGCTTATATCCGGGACAGGGCTACGAGCAGTACTTC. This chain connects TRBV11-3 to TRBJ2-7, with 9 bases lining up with TRBD1. The CDR3 is 15 amino acids. Germline V gives CDR1 SGHNT, CDR2 YENEEA. Trimming took 2 bases from V and 3 from J; bases not matched to a gene: 5.

This clone was seen just once. This rearrangement joins TRBV7-2 to TRBJ1-6; maybe TRBD1 (5 bases). The CDR3 length is 14 residues. The V and J ends lost 6 bases and 5 bases respectively, with 11 bases between them. Germline V gene sequence: CDR1 SGHTA, CDR2 FQGNSA. CDR3 sequence reads: CASRRVTDNSPLHF. CDR3 sequence (DNA): TGTGCCAGCAGGAGAGTGACAGATAATTCACCCCTCCACTTT.

The gene calls are TRBV7-3 and TRBJ2-3; TRBD1 agrees at 7 bases. This CDR3 is built from 16 residues. Germline lookup yields CDR1 SGHTA and CDR2 FQGTGA. J gave up 6 bases and V 5 bases, and 14 bases lay outside the gene matches. In DNA form, the CDR3 reads TGTGCCAGCAGCCCAGGAAGACAGGGACGTCGGGATACGCAGTATTTT. As protein: CASSPGRQGRRDTQYF.

A few counts support this clone. The rearrangement uses TRBV4-2 and TRBJ1-2; possible D gene TRBD1, 5 bases. CDR1 is LGHNA, CDR2 YNFKEQ, per germline. This CDR3 region has 16 residues. With 1 base removed from V and 3 bases from J, the gap between germline ends came to 15 bases. The CDR3 DNA reads TGTGCCAGCAGCCAAGGATCGGGCAGGGAGGACTATGGCTACACCTTC. Its protein product is CASSQGSGREDYGYTF.

The rearrangement uses TRBV7-6 and TRBJ2-3; D is perhaps TRBD2 (7 bases). Trimming cost V 5 bases and J 2 bases, with 17 bases left between them. The CDR3 totals 16 residues. Germline V CDR1 and CDR2: SGHVS, FNYEAQ. The DNA for the CDR3 is TGTGCCAGCAGCCCCGCGGGCGGGGGCCTCACAGATACGCAGTATTTT. Translated: CASSPAGGGLTDTQYF.

The chain is built from TRBV7-8 and TRBJ1-6, with 7 bases identical to TRBD1. V lost 5 bases to trimming and J lost 6 bases; unmatched junction nucleotides: 4. Per the germline V gene, CDR1 is SGHVS and CDR2 is FQNEAQ. The CDR3 length is 14 residues. CDR3 sequence (DNA): TGTGCCAGCAGCCACGACAGGGCTAATTCACCCCTCCACTTT. Encoded protein: CASSHDRANSPLHF.

On this clone itself: One end of the junction fails to match germline, which may point to a read error. The chain recombines TRBV6-2 or TRBV6-3 with TRBJ2-2; D is possibly TRBD1 (6 bases). The CDR3 contains 15 residues. In germline, CDR1 is MNHEY, CDR2 SVGEGT. The CDR3 region has the DNA TGTGCCAGCAGGTACTATGGGACACACACCGGGGAGCTGTTTTTT. It yields the protein CASRYYGTHTGELFF.